This T cell receptor beta chain is from a study of CXCR3-negative and CXCR3-positive naive CD8 T cells. Libraries were UMI-labeled 5' RACE TRB cDNA. TCRdb re-called the 5' RACE reads and gives one entry per CDR3 protein, without DNA. Recorded for this sample: fewer than 90,000 distinct CDR3 sequences. CDR3 length equals 15 residues. The sequenced sample consisted of naive CXCR3- CD8+ T cells from blood. Subset denoted: CD45RO-CCR7+CD27+CD95- naive CD8+ T cells lacking CXCR3 (TNR3-). The chain joins TRBV23-1 to TRBJ1-5; the TCRdb D gene call, TRBD1, has no DNA to confirm it. TRBV23-1 is an ORF, and what it does is uncertain. This sequence was found in a human donor in good health. Some clones in this sample may be carry-over from other donors' samples. CDR3 region: CASSQAQGLRQPQHF.